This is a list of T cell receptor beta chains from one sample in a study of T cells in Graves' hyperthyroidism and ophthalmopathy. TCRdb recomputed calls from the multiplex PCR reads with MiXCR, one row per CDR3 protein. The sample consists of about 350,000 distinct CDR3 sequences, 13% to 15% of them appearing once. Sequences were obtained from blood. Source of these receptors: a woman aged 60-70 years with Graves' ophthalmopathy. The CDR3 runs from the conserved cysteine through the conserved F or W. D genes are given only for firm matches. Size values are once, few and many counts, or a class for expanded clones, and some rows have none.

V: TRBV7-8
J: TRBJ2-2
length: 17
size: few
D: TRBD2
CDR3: CASSPRTSGRDTGELFF
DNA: TGTGCCAGCAGCCCCCGGACTAGCGGGAGGGACACCGGGGAGCTGTTTTTT

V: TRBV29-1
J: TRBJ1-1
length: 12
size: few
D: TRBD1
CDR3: CSVATGGLEAFF
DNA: TGCAGCGTTGCTACAGGGGGGCTTGAAGCTTTCTTT

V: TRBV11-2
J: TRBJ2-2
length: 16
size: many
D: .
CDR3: CASTSPPSALTGELFF
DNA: TGTGCCAGCACCTCACCACCCTCGGCCTTAACCGGGGAGCTGTTTTTT

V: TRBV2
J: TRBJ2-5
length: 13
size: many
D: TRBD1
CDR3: CASSRTGRETQYF
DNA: TGTGCCAGCAGCCGGACAGGGAGGGAGACCCAGTACTTC

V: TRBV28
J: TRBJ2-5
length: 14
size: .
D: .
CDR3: CASSPLDRLETQYF
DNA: TGTGCCAGCAGTCCTCTAGACAGGTTAGAGACCCAGTACTTC

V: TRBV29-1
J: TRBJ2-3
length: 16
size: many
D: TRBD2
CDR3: CSVVLAGGPTTDTQYF
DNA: TGCAGCGTTGTGCTAGCGGGAGGGCCTACCACAGATACGCAGTATTTT

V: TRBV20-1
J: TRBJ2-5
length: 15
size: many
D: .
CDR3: CSAPRGSGRGETQYF
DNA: TGCAGTGCCCCGCGAGGTTCCGGGCGCGGAGAGACCCAGTACTTC

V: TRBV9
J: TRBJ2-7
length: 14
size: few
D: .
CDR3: CASSPYGGPYEQYF
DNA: TGTGCCAGCAGTCCGTACGGGGGGCCCTACGAGCAGTACTTC

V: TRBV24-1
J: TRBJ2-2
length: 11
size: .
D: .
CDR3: CATSAGRELFF
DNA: TGTGCCACCAGTGCGGGGAGGGAGCTGTTTTTT

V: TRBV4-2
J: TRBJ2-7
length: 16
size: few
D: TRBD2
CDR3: CASSQDELAGSYEQYF
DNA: TGTGCCAGCAGCCAAGATGAACTAGCGGGGTCCTACGAGCAGTACTTC

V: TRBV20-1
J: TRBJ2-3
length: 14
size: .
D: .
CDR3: CSARYPIRTDTQYF
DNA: TGCAGTGCTAGATACCCCATTCGCACAGATACGCAGTATTTT

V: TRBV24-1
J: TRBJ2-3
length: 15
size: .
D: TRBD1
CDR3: CATSGDSVDTDTQYF
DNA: TGTGCCACCAGCGGGGACAGTGTTGACACAGATACGCAGTATTTT

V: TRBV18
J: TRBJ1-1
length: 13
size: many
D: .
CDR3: CASSPRESTEAFF
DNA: TGTGCCAGCTCTCCAAGAGAAAGCACTGAAGCTTTCTTT

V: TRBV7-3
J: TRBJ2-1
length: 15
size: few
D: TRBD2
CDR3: CASSLSPSGYNEQFF
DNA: TGTGCCAGCAGCTTAAGTCCTAGCGGCTACAATGAGCAGTTCTTC

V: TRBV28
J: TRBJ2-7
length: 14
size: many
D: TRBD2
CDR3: CASLSGRANYEQYF
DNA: TGTGCCAGCCTTAGCGGGAGGGCCAACTACGAGCAGTACTTC

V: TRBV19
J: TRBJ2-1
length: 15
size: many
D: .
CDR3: CASSPARVSYNEQFF
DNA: TGTGCCAGTAGTCCAGCCAGGGTATCCTACAATGAGCAGTTCTTC

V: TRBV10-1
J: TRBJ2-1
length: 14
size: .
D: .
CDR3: CASSESVASEEQFF
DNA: TGCGCCAGCAGTGAGTCGGTGGCTAGTGAGGAGCAGTTCTTC

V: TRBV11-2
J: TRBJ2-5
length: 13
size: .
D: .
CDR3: CASSLVTQETQYF
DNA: TGTGCCAGCAGCTTAGTCACCCAAGAGACCCAGTACTTC

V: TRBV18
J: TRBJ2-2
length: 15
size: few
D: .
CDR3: CASSPGAGRTGELFF
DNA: TGTGCCAGCTCACCGGGCGCAGGGAGGACCGGGGAGCTGTTTTTT

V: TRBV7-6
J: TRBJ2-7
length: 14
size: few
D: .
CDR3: CASSLVSGSSEQYF
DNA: TGTGCCAGCAGCTTAGTATCTGGGTCGAGCGAGCAGTACTTC

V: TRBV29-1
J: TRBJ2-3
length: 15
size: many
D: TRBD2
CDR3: CSVVNLGLAGDTQYF
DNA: TGCAGCGTTGTGAATTTAGGACTAGCGGGAGATACGCAGTATTTT

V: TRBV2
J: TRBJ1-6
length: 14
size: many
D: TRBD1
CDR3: CASRDRGGSSPLHF
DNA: TGTGCCAGCAGGGACAGGGGGGGGAGTTCACCCCTCCACTTT

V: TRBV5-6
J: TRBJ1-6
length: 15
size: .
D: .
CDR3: CASSLMGGLSSPLHF
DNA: TGTGCCAGCAGCCTAATGGGGGGTCTAAGTTCACCCCTCCACTTT

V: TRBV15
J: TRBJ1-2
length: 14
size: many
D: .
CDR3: CATSRDNRGAGYTF
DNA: TGTGCCACCAGCAGAGACAATCGAGGGGCCGGCTACACCTTC

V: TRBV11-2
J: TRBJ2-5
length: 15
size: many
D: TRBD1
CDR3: CASSYRGLHQETQYF
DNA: TGTGCCAGCAGCTACAGGGGGCTCCACCAAGAGACCCAGTACTTC

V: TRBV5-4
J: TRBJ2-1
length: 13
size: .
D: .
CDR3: CASSLKGVNEQFF
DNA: TGTGCCAGCAGCTTGAAGGGGGTCAATGAGCAGTTCTTC

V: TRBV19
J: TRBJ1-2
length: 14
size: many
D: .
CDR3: CASTTTLGRNGYTF
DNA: TGTGCCAGTACCACCACCCTGGGGAGAAATGGCTACACCTTC